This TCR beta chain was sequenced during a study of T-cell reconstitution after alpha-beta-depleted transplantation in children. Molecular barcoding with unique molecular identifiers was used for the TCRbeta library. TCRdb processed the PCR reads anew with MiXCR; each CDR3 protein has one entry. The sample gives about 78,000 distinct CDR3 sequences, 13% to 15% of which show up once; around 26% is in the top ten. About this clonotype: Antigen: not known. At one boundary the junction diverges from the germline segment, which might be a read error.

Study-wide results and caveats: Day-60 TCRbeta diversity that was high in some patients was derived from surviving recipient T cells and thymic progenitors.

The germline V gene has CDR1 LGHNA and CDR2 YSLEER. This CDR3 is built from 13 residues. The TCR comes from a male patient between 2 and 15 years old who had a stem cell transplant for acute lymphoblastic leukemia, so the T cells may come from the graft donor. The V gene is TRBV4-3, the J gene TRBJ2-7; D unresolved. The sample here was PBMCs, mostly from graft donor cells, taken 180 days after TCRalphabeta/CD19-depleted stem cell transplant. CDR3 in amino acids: CASSQDFSCEQYF. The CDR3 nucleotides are TGCGCCAGCAGCCAAGACTTCTCCTGCGAGCAGTACTTC.